The 3 T cell receptor beta chains in this list originate from one sample, sequenced in a study of blood T cell repertoires in COVID-19 (dated by TCRdb to the early 2020s). The receptor library was made with the immunoSEQ multiplex PCR assay. This immuneACCESS table, as held by TCRdb, lists in-frame sequences with V and J called but not all clones. Of the missing ones, under half trace to an unresolved V gene in checked studies; the others have no known cause. The sample table shows under 300,000 clones, and approximately 78% are seen once. Around 12% of the sample comes from the top ten. The sequencing input was peripheral blood. The receptors originated from a woman between 55 and 75 years old with active or convalescent COVID-19.

V gene TRBV4-1 combines with J gene TRBJ2-5; the D gene is possibly TRBD2 (6 bases). Trimming cost V 4 bases and J 5 bases, with 17 bases left between them. The CDR3 consists of 15 residues. From germline, CDR1 is MGHRA and CDR2 YSYEKL. The CDR3 DNA is TGCGCCAGCAGCCCCGCCGGACGGGGGTGGGAGACCCAGTACTTC. Amino acids: CASSPAGRGWETQYF.

V is TRBV5-6 and J is TRBJ2-3; 11 nucleotides match TRBD2. CDR3 length: 18 residues. Germline V lookup: CDR1 SGHDT, CDR2 YYEEEE. Trimming took 4 bases from V and 1 from J; bases not matched to a gene: 11. The CDR3, as DNA: TGTGCCAGCAGCCAAACCGGGACTAGCGGACTCGGCACAGATACGCAGTATTTT. It is translated as CASSQTGTSGLGTDTQYF.

The J gene is TRBJ2-1, the V gene TRBV10-2; 12 nucleotides agree with TRBD2. Germline V gene lookup returns CDR1 WSHSY and CDR2 SAAADI. The CDR3 is made up of 15 amino acids. Germline trimming cut 6 bases from V and 4 bases from J; bases unmatched to any gene: 4. The CDR3 coding sequence is TGCGCCAGCAGGACTAGCGGGGGAGTATACAATGAGCAGTTCTTC. It encodes CASRTSGGVYNEQFF.